Sequencing of this T cell receptor (beta chain) was carried out in a study of blood T cells in healthy people across ages. This clonotype was counted ten times or more. Its antigen remains unknown. A sample-barcoded 5' primer and a J-beta primer mix were used in a second PCR of roughly 7 to 11 cycles. Via MiXCR, TCRdb re-called the 5' RACE reads, giving one row per CDR3 protein. Altogether about 630,000 distinct CDR3 sequences are present, 20% to 25% being singletons, with the ten largest covering 3% to 4.5%. Study-level points and caveats: Getting older went along with TCR beta diversity per million T cells dropping roughly linearly. Naive T cell percentage showed a strong correlation with the diversity of TCR beta.

The authors extracted at least 5 micrograms of total RNA per sample. Sequenced sample: blood. The clonotype originates from a man between 65 and 85 years old in good health.

In nucleotides, the CDR3 is TGTGCCAGCTCAGCATTGACAGGGATTGAAAAACTGTTTTTT. Translation gives CASSALTGIEKLFF. The V and J genes are TRBV18 and TRBJ1-4; TRBD1 agrees at 7 bases. Germline values: CDR1 KGHSH, CDR2 LQKENI. CDR3 length: 14 amino acids. J was trimmed by 7 bases and V by 5 bases; bases with no gene match: 7.